Each of the 25 T cell receptor beta chains below was sequenced from the same sample in a study of CD8+ T cells in alopecia areata. Once RNA had been extracted, it was reverse transcribed into cDNA to act as the sequencing template. The assay was immunoSEQ multiplex PCR, and TCRdb's table has in-frame clones only and misses some. The table records around 100,000 clones, roughly 53% of them present only once. Sequenced: CD4+ T cells sorted from blood. The receptors were gathered from a human donor in good health.

V is TRBV6-5 and J is TRBJ2-5; D gene uncertain. Matching the DNA end better, TRBJ2-7 makes the J call doubtful. This CDR3 has 12 residues. Germline CDR1 and CDR2: MNHEY and SVGAGI. CDR3 in DNA: TGTGCCAGCAGTTACCTCAAAGACGAGCAGTACTTC. Residues: CASSYLKDEQYF.

The chain employs TRBV29-1 and TRBJ2-5; TRBD1 aligns across 7 bases. Germline trimming cut 5 bases from V and 5 bases from J; bases unmatched to any gene: 8. Germline CDR1 and CDR2: SQVTM and ANQGSEA. The CDR3 covers 13 residues. The CDR3 loop is CSVPGQSLETQYF. The CDR3 coding sequence is TGCAGCGTTCCGGGACAGAGCCTGGAGACCCAGTACTTC.

This chain joins TRBV18 and TRBJ1-4; maybe TRBD1 (5 bases). V gave up 3 bases and J gave up 0 bases, with 17 bases separating them. The CDR3 runs 18 residues. Germline CDR1 and CDR2: KGHSH and LQKENI. CDR3 sequence reads: CASSPSQIMGATNEKLFF. As DNA, the CDR3 is TGTGCCAGCTCACCGTCCCAAATAATGGGGGCAACTAATGAAAAACTGTTTTTT.

In regard to this clone: Other DNA sequences from this sample encode an identical CDR3 as well. The V and J genes are TRBV30 and TRBJ2-7; D unresolved. V lost 1 base and J lost 4, with 8 bases in between. This CDR3 is built from 12 residues. Germline CDR1 reads GTSNPN; CDR2 reads SVGIG (reference sequence). The CDR3 DNA reads as TGTGCCTGGAGTGCATCAGGTTACGAGCAGTACTTC. Translated, it gives CAWSASGYEQYF.

The V call is TRBV7-2, the J call TRBJ2-2; D possibly corresponds to TRBD2 (6 bases). Germline V gene sequence: CDR1 SGHTA, CDR2 FQGNSA. The germline V and J ends were trimmed by 8 bases and 4 bases, with 17 bases remaining between them. The CDR3 is 15 amino acids. The CDR3 DNA is TGTGCCAGCCTCCCAGGCGGGGCTATCACCGGGGAGCTGTTTTTT. Its translation is CASLPGGAITGELFF.

A word on this clone: Additional DNA sequences in this sample encode the identical CDR3. This chain connects TRBV5-1 to TRBJ2-3; D gene uncertain. The V gene's germline CDR1 is SGHRS and CDR2 YFSETQ. Trimming left V 0 bases short and J 5 bases short, with 4 bases between. The CDR3 spans 12 residues. The CDR3 loop reads CASSLDRDTQYF. CDR3 nucleotide sequence: TGCGCCAGCAGCTTGGACAGAGATACGCAGTATTTT.

This clone came up a few times. The rearrangement links TRBV29-1 to TRBJ2-3, with D perhaps assigned TRBD1 or TRBD2 (5 bases each). The CDR3 is 16 residues long. V lost 4 bases and J 2 bases, leaving 19 bases between the germline ends. In germline, CDR1 is SQVTM, CDR2 ANQGSEA. CDR3: CSVVYGASTPTDTQYF. In DNA, the CDR3 is TGCAGCGTTGTGTACGGGGCCAGTACCCCCACAGATACGCAGTATTTT.

CDR3 nucleotides: TGCAGCGTTGGCGGGCAGGGGTTCCTCAAATCCAACCCCGGCGAGCAGTACTTC. Its protein product is CSVGGQGFLKSNPGEQYF. This chain joins TRBV29-1 and TRBJ2-7; D possibly corresponds to TRBD1 (6 bases). Germline V lookup: CDR1 SQVTM, CDR2 ANQGSEA. V was shortened by 4 bases and J by 6 bases, with 31 bases between the two germline ends. This CDR3 is 18 amino acids long.

V gene TRBV30 combines with J gene TRBJ2-6, with 7 bases aligning to TRBD1. The germline V gene has CDR1 GTSNPN and CDR2 SVGIG (reference sequence). The length of the CDR3 is 15 residues. V trimming: 2 bases; J trimming: 4 bases; junction bases outside the gene matches: 5. In DNA form, the CDR3 reads TGTGCCTGGAGTTACGGGACAGCCGGGGCCAACGTCCTGACTTTC. Encoded protein: CAWSYGTAGANVLTF.

This rearrangement joins TRBV5-1 to TRBJ2-5; D remains unclear. Germline values: CDR1 SGHRS, CDR2 YFSETQ. The CDR3 spans 14 residues. Trimming cost V 0 bases and J 3 bases, with 9 bases left between them. CDR3 protein: CASSLESAEETQYF. Written as DNA, the CDR3 is TGCGCCAGCAGCTTGGAGTCAGCCGAAGAGACCCAGTACTTC.

In this sample, this clone is medium-sized. This chain joins TRBV2 and TRBJ1-1; D is possibly TRBD1 (5 bases). The germline V gene encodes CDR1 SNHLY and CDR2 FYNNEI. Trimming pared 7 bases from V and 0 bases from J, leaving 12 bases between. This CDR3 region has 14 residues. The CDR3 sequence: CASNPGPMNTEAFF. The CDR3 DNA reads as TGTGCCAGCAACCCGGGACCCATGAACACTGAAGCTTTCTTT. The full variable domain, with the rest looked up from reference TRBV2 and TRBJ1-1, is EPEVTQTPSHQVTQMGQEVILRCVPISNHLYFYWYRQILGQKVEFLVSFYNNEISEKSEIFDDQFSVERPDGSNFTLKIRSTKLEDSAMYFCASNPGPMNTEAFFGQGTRLTVV.

Concerning this clone itself: The sample carries other DNA sequences with the same CDR3. This chain connects TRBV29-1 to TRBJ1-1; the D is unclear. The V gene lost 6 bases and the J gene lost 1 base, with 9 bases spanning the gap. The germline V gene encodes CDR1 SQVTM and CDR2 ANQGSEA. The length of the CDR3 is 12 residues. CDR3 nucleotide sequence: TGCAGCGTCGGCACCCAGAACACTGAAGCTTTCTTT. Residues: CSVGTQNTEAFF.

The chain joins TRBV18 to TRBJ2-6; D gene ambiguous. The CDR3 loop spans 15 amino acids. V was trimmed by 5 bases and J by 1 base, leaving 9 bases between them. The V gene's germline CDR1 is KGHSH and CDR2 LQKENI. The CDR3 DNA follows: TGTGCCAGCTCATTCGCGGAGTCTGGGGCCAACGTCCTGACTTTC. It specifies CASSFAESGANVLTF.

The chain links TRBV5-1 to TRBJ1-1, with TRBD1 matching 7 bases. CDR1 and CDR2 (germline): SGHRS, YFSETQ. After removal of 0 bases from V and 5 bases from J, the junction contained 4 bases not matched to a gene. The CDR3 covers 14 residues. The CDR3 coding sequence is TGCGCCAGCAGCTTGGCCGCGGGACAGACTGAAGCTTTCTTT. Protein sequence: CASSLAAGQTEAFF.

This clone was found a few times. This chain links TRBV30 with TRBJ1-5; 8 positions match TRBD1. Per the germline V gene, CDR1 is GTSNPN and CDR2 is SVGIG (reference sequence). Germline trimming cut 1 base from V and 5 bases from J; bases unmatched to any gene: 4. There are 14 residues in the CDR3. The CDR3 protein is CAWSGTGSHQPQHF. CDR3 nucleotides: TGTGCCTGGAGTGGGACAGGGTCCCATCAGCCCCAGCATTTT.

The J gene is TRBJ1-6, the V gene TRBV5-1; 11 bases match TRBD1. V lost 2 bases and J lost 7; bases outside the gene matches: 5. The CDR3 extends over 16 amino acids. Germline V gene sequence: CDR1 SGHRS, CDR2 YFSETQ. The CDR3 DNA sequence: TGCGCCAGCAGCTTCGGACAGGGGGCAAAGAATTCACCCCTCCACTTT. Translation gives CASSFGQGAKNSPLHF.

A remark on this clone: At one boundary the junction diverges from the germline segment, which might be a read error. The chain recombines TRBV7-9 with TRBJ2-7, with a weak D call TRBD2 (6 bases). The CDR3 totals 14 residues. CDR1 and CDR2 from the germline V gene are SEHNR and FQNEAQ (reference sequence). Here the CDR3 reads CASRAGQDGGAVHF. DNA for the CDR3: TGTGCCAGCAGGGCCGGCCAGGATGGCGGGGCCGTTCACTTC.

This clone was seen at least ten times. The chain uses TRBV13 and TRBJ1-4; no clear D. Per the germline V gene, CDR1 is PRHDT and CDR2 is FYEKMQ (reference sequence). The CDR3 spans 13 residues. The V end was cut by 5 bases, the J end by 8 bases, with 12 bases between. The CDR3 sequence is CASSPPTSEKLFF. The CDR3 coding sequence is TGTGCCAGCAGCCCCCCAACCTCCGAAAAACTGTTTTTT.

There are a few counts of this clone. V is TRBV5-4 and J is TRBJ2-5; no firm D call. There are 13 residues in the CDR3. Trimming stripped 0 bases from V and 5 bases from J, with 8 bases between. Germline V gives CDR1 SGHNT, CDR2 YYREEE (reference sequence). The CDR3 here is CASSLAFSETQYF. The CDR3 DNA sequence: TGTGCCAGCAGCTTGGCGTTCAGCGAGACCCAGTACTTC.

Only a few counts were recorded for this clone. This rearrangement joins TRBV10-3 to TRBJ1-2; TRBD1 matches 9 bases. Germline-derived CDR1 and CDR2 are ENHRY and SYGVKD. This CDR3 has 13 residues. Trimming at V came to 6 bases and at J to 3 bases, leaving 2 bases not matched to a gene. CDR3 sequence: CAIRDRGHYGYTF. Here the CDR3 DNA reads TGTGCCATCAGGGACAGGGGCCACTATGGCTACACCTTC.

This clone has more than one count but fewer than ten. This chain uses TRBV2 with TRBJ1-5; D is unresolved. The CDR3 extends over 14 amino acids. V shed 5 bases and J shed 3 bases, with 11 bases lying between them. CDR1 is SNHLY and CDR2 is FYNNEI in the germline V gene. The CDR3 nucleotides are TGTGCCAGCAGTATTTCCGAAGTCAATCAGCCCCAGCATTTT. Its translation: CASSISEVNQPQHF.

CDR3 loop: CASSEAHGRYNEQFF. The DNA of the CDR3 is TGTGCCAGCAGTGAAGCGCACGGCAGATACAATGAGCAGTTCTTC. The V gene is TRBV6-1, the J gene TRBJ2-1; D gene ambiguous. This CDR3 has 15 amino acids. Germline CDR1 and CDR2: MNHNS and SASEGT. Trimming cost V 0 bases and J 4 bases, with 10 bases left between them.

This clone occurred a few times. V gene TRBV7-8 combines with J gene TRBJ2-7, with 7 nucleotides matching TRBD2. The V gene's germline CDR1 is SGHVS and CDR2 FQNEAQ. This CDR3 is 13 amino acids long. Trimming removed 1 base from V and 7 bases from J; junction bases left unmatched: 4. The CDR3 nucleotides are TGTGCCAGCAGCTTAGAGGGCGGGGGTGAGCAGTACTTC. The encoded protein is CASSLEGGGEQYF.

This chain connects TRBV29-1 to TRBJ1-4, with D tentatively TRBD1 (6 bases). Germline V lookup: CDR1 SQVTM, CDR2 ANQGSEA. V was clipped by 7 bases and J by 5 bases, with 20 bases between them. This CDR3 is 15 amino acids long. The CDR3 sequence: CSASTNRAQNEKLFF. In nucleotides, the CDR3 is TGCAGCGCCTCAACGAACAGGGCCCAAAATGAAAAACTGTTTTTT.

This clone was counted a few times. This chain uses TRBV4-1 with TRBJ2-1, with 7 nucleotides matching TRBD1. Germline V gene lookup returns CDR1 MGHRA and CDR2 YSYEKL. The CDR3 is made up of 16 amino acids. V shed 3 bases, J shed 8 bases, and the junction held 13 bases outside the gene matches. The CDR3 DNA follows: TGCGCCAGCAGCCAGCCCTACAGGGGCCGAAGACATGAGCAGTTCTTC. Its protein product is CASSQPYRGRRHEQFF.